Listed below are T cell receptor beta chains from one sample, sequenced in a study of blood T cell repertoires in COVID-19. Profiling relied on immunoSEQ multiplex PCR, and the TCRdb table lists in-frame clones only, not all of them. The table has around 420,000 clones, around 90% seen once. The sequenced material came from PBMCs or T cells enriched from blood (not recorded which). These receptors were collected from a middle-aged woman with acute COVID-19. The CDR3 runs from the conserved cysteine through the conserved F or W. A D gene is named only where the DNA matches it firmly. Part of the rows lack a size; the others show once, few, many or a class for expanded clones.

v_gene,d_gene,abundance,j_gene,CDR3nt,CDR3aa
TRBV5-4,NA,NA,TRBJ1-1,TGTGCCAGCAGCTTCGCGGGTGAAGCTTTCTTT,CASSFAGEAFF
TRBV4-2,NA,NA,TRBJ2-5,TGTGCCAGCAGCAAAAATTTGGTGGAGGGTGGGGGGACCCAGTACTTC,CASSKNLVEGGGTQYF
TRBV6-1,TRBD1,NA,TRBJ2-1,TGTGCCAGCAGGGAAGACAGGGTTGAGCAGTTCTTC,CASREDRVEQFF
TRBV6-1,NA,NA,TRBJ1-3,TGTGCCAGCAGCGAACAGAACTGGGCCTCTGGAAACACCATATATTTT,CASSEQNWASGNTIYF
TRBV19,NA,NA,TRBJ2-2,TGTGCCAGTAGTATGGGCGGGGCAGGGGGCACCGGGGAGCTGTTTTTT,CASSMGGAGGTGELFF
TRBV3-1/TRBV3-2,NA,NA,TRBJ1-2,TGTGCCAGCAGCCAAGGCATGACAGGTGTTATCTATGGCTACACCTTC,CASSQGMTGVIYGYTF
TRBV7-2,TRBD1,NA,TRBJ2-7,TGTGCCAGCAGCTTTGCGGCAGGGGGCAAAGCCGAGCAGTACTTC,CASSFAAGGKAEQYF
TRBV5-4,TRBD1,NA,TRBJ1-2,TGTGCCAGCAGCCTCCGGACAGGACCAAACTATGGCTACACCTTC,CASSLRTGPNYGYTF
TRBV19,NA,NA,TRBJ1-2,TGTGCCAGTAGGCAGGGGAACTATGGCTACACCTTC,CASRQGNYGYTF
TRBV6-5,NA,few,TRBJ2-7,TGTGCCAGCAGTTTCGGGGGACCCTACGAGCAGTACTTC,CASSFGGPYEQYF
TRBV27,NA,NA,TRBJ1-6,TGTGCCAGCAGTCCCTCGGGGAACTATAATTCACCCCTCCACTTT,CASSPSGNYNSPLHF
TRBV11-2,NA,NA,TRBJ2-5,TGTGCCAGCAGCTTTCCCAGGCTGGGCGGGGAAGAGACCCAGTACTTC,CASSFPRLGGEETQYF
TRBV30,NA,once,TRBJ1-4,TGTGCCTGGAGTGTAGCAGGGCTGGGTGAAAAACTGTTTTTT,CAWSVAGLGEKLFF
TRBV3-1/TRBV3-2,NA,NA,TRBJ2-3,TGTGCCAGCAGCCAAGTCGTGTCCACAGATACGCAGTATTTT,CASSQVVSTDTQYF
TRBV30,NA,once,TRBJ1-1,TGTGCCTGGACAGGGCGAATGAACACTGAAGCTTTCTTT,CAWTGRMNTEAFF
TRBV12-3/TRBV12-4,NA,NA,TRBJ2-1,TGTGCCAGCAGTTTAGTAGGAGTTGAGCAGTTCTTC,CASSLVGVEQFF
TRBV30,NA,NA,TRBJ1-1,TGTGCCTGGAGTCACGCTTACAGGGACGTAACTGAAGCTTTCTTT,CAWSHAYRDVTEAFF
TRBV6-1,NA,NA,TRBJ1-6,TGTGCCAGCAGTGAAGCGATACAGGAGTCACCCCTCCACTTT,CASSEAIQESPLHF
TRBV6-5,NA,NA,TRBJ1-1,TGTGCCAGCACCGTCAGGGGAATGAACACTGAAGCTTTCTTT,CASTVRGMNTEAFF
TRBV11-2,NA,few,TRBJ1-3,TGTGCCAGCAGCGGAATGCGGTCCTCTGGAAACACCATATATTTT,CASSGMRSSGNTIYF
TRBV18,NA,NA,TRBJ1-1,TGTGCCAGCTCACAATTGGACAGTAACACTGAAGCTTTCTTT,CASSQLDSNTEAFF
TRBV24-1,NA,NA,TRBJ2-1,TGTGCCACCAGTGATTTGAGGGGGGGAAGGGCCAATGAGCAGTTCTTC,CATSDLRGGRANEQFF
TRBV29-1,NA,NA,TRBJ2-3,TGCAGCGTTGAAGCGGGGGATGGGGCGATTGGCACAGATACGCAGTATTTT,CSVEAGDGAIGTDTQYF
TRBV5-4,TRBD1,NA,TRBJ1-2,TGTGCCAGCAGCTCACAGGGGGCGGACTATGGCTACACCTTC,CASSSQGADYGYTF
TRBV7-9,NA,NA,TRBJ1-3,TGTGCCAGCAGCTTAGGGGGCACGCGCTCTGGAAACACCATATATTTT,CASSLGGTRSGNTIYF
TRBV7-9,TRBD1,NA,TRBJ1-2,TGTGCCAGCGGGCCCGACAGGGGGTTTGGCTACACCTTC,CASGPDRGFGYTF
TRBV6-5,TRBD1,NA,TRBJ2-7,TGTGCCAGCAGTCCCCCGGGACAGGGGTCCAGCGAGCAGTACTTC,CASSPPGQGSSEQYF
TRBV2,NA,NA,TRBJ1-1,TGTGCCAGCAGAGCCCCCTATGGGAACACTGAAGCTTTCTTT,CASRAPYGNTEAFF
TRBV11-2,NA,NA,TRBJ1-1,TGTGCCAGCAGCTTATCCGGGATATTAAGAGACACTGAAGCTTTCTTT,CASSLSGILRDTEAFF
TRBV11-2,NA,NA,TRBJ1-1,TGTGCCAGCAGCCCGCGCATAGGACAGTTCGCTGAAGCTTTCTTT,CASSPRIGQFAEAFF
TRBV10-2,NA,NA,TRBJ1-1,TGCGCCAGCGGGAGGGGTAACACTGAAGCTTTCTTT,CASGRGNTEAFF
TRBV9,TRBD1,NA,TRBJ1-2,TGTGCCAGCAGCTCGAGACCAGGGGGATATGGCTACACCTTC,CASSSRPGGYGYTF
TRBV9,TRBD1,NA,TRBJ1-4,TGTGCCAGCAGCTCCCGGGACAGGGGGCGGGTGGGGAAACTGTTTTTT,CASSSRDRGRVGKLFF
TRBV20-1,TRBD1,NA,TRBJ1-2,TGCAGTGCTAGTAGTCCGGGACAGGGAGGTACTAACTATGGCTACACCTTC,CSASSPGQGGTNYGYTF
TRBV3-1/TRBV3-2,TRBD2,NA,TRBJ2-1,TGTGCCAGCAGTTTGGGACTAGCGGGGTTCTATGAGCAGTTCTTC,CASSLGLAGFYEQFF
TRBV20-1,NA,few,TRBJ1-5,TGCAGTGCTAGTTACGGGGATCAGCCCCAGCATTTT,CSASYGDQPQHF
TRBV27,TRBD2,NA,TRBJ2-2,TGTGCCAGCACCTTCCTAGCGGGGGGATACACCGGGGAGCTGTTTTTT,CASTFLAGGYTGELFF